The T cell receptor (beta chain) under discussion was sequenced for a study of T cells in Graves' hyperthyroidism and ophthalmopathy. Study summary: Peripheral blood was acquired at first diagnosis, ahead of any therapy whatsoever.

This clonotype was observed at least ten times. Its specificity is not known. The CDR3 has 13 residues. With 5 bases clipped from V and 7 bases from J, the junction kept 7 bases outside the gene matches. Germline V gene data show CDR1 as MDHEN and CDR2 as SYDVKM. Whole-study results and caveats: Ophthalmopathy was separated from stable hyperthyroidism by a 13 V-J model. Before onset, ophthalmopathy was predicted by the model a median about 6.2 months earlier.

TCR beta CDR3 region amplification was performed from RNA transcripts. With the HTBI primer set, the TCR CDR3 went through a first round of RT-PCR. MiXCR was run by TCRdb on the multiplex PCR reads, yielding one entry per CDR3 protein. The sample carries about 610,000 distinct CDR3 sequences, roughly 14% recorded once. The source is a middle-aged woman with Graves' ophthalmopathy. The V call is TRBV28, the J call TRBJ2-7; TRBD1 matches at 8 bases. Source material: blood. The CDR3 loop reads CASSETGGTEQYF. In DNA, the CDR3 is TGTGCCAGCAGTGAAACAGGGGGTACAGAGCAGTACTTC.